The 3 T cell receptor beta chains below all came from one sample that was sequenced in a study of blood T cell repertoires in COVID-19. Profiling relied on immunoSEQ multiplex PCR, and the TCRdb table lists in-frame clones only, not all of them. The sample includes about 230,000 clones, 65% to 90% of them seen just once. Sequencing was performed on peripheral blood. These receptors all stem from a man in his forties or fifties with COVID-19, enrolled during active disease.

The chain couples TRBV6-2 or TRBV6-3 to TRBJ1-6, with D possibly being TRBD1 (5 bases). Looked up from germline, CDR1 is MNHEY and CDR2 is SVGEGT. V shed 6 bases and J shed 0 bases, with 9 bases lying between them. The CDR3 has 15 amino acids. CDR3 coding DNA: TGTGCCAGCAGCGGGGGGAGCTCCTATAATTCACCCCTCCACTTT. Amino acid sequence: CASSGGSSYNSPLHF.

The V gene is TRBV19, the J gene TRBJ1-1, with D perhaps matching TRBD1 (5 bases). This CDR3 has 16 residues. The germline V gene encodes CDR1 LNHDA and CDR2 SQIVND (reference sequence). V lost 0 bases, J lost 2 bases, and 13 bases lay in between. CDR3 in amino acids: CASSIDTTALNTEAFF. In DNA form, the CDR3 reads TGTGCCAGTAGTATAGATACGACAGCACTTAACACTGAAGCTTTCTTT.

This chain uses TRBV19 with TRBJ2-2; 13 bases are shared with TRBD2. Trimming took 5 bases from V and 4 from J; bases not matched to a gene: 7. The germline CDR1 and CDR2 sequences are LNHDA and SQIVND (reference sequence). There are 17 residues in the CDR3. The CDR3 DNA sequence: TGTGCCAGTAGTGTGCGACTAGCGGGAGGTTTCACCGGGGAGCTGTTTTTT. Translated, it gives CASSVRLAGGFTGELFF.